The T cell receptor (beta chain) described here comes from a study of OX40 agonist ivuxolimab in advanced cancers. Overall study context: Ivuxolimab, an agonist antibody against OX40 (CD134), was given to patients. Age averaged 60 years (range about 20 to 79), and 80% to 90% were male.

CDR3 size: 13 residues. The V end lost 6 bases, the J end lost 8 bases, and 16 bases lay between the germline ends. The table came from immunoSEQ multiplex PCR; TCRdb's copy has only in-frame clones and leaves some out. The data hold tens of thousands of clones, with roughly 87% observed a single time. The receptor was derived from an adult with an advanced solid tumor such as melanoma, head and neck, liver or kidney cancer. The sequencing here drew on CD4+ or CD8+ T cells sorted from blood, taken in a trial of the OX40 agonist ivuxolimab. The V call is TRBV23-1, the J call TRBJ1-2, with D possibly TRBD1 on 6 matching bases. TRBV23-1 is annotated as an ORF whose role is uncertain. In nucleotides, the CDR3 is TGCGCCAGCAGCCCTACAGGGAAGGGGGGCTACACCTTC. Translation gives CASSPTGKGGYTF.